A single sample is the source of the 18 T cell receptor beta chains below, sequenced in a study of T-cell memory formation after mild COVID-19. TCRdb ran MiXCR on the 5' RACE reads and lists one entry per CDR3 protein. The data show about 350,000 distinct CDR3 sequences, under 30% seen once. Sequencing input: PBMCs or a T cell subset sorted from them (not recorded which). These receptors came from an adult woman who had mild COVID-19 (a few samples of this study predate the infection). Cell type and time point are not known.

This clonotype was picked up a small number of times. The chain combines TRBV14 with TRBJ2-7; possible D gene TRBD1, 5 bases. Germline CDR1 is SGHDN and CDR2 is FVKESK. The germline V and J ends were trimmed by 2 bases and 6 bases, with 11 bases remaining between them. The CDR3 loop spans 13 amino acids. The CDR3 sequence: CASSQLIGAEQYF. The DNA for the CDR3 is TGTGCCAGCAGCCAACTGATAGGGGCCGAGCAGTACTTC.

This clonotype has only a few counts. The rearrangement joins TRBV10-3 to TRBJ1-1; 9 nucleotides match TRBD1. The CDR3 covers 15 residues. The germline V gene encodes CDR1 ENHRY and CDR2 SYGVKD. Trimming took 6 bases from V and 1 from J; bases not matched to a gene: 6. The CDR3 loop is CAISGTGFGNTEAFF. CDR3 nucleotide sequence: TGTGCCATCAGCGGGACAGGGTTTGGGAACACTGAAGCTTTCTTT.

This clonotype showed up just a few times. The rearrangement links TRBV12-3 or TRBV12-4 to TRBJ2-1; TRBD2 aligns across 7 bases. CDR3 length equals 14 residues. V shed 3 bases and J 12 bases; nucleotides not matched to a gene: 11. This CDR3 reads CASSFGGGRGGQFF. The CDR3 DNA is TGTGCCAGCAGTTTTGGGGGAGGGCGAGGAGGGCAGTTCTTC.

J is TRBJ1-2 and V is TRBV5-1; the D gene is possibly TRBD1 (6 bases). Germline CDR1 reads SGHRS; CDR2 reads YFSETQ. This CDR3 spans 13 amino acids. V was cut by 5 bases and J by 5 bases, with 13 bases left in between. The CDR3 coding sequence is TGCGCCAGCAGTCCGGGGGGCGCTTATGGCTACACCTTC. It translates to CASSPGGAYGYTF.

J is TRBJ2-7 and V is TRBV7-9, with 10 bases matching TRBD1. The germline V gene has CDR1 SEHNR and CDR2 FQNEAQ (reference sequence). Trimming took 4 bases from V and 5 from J; bases not matched to a gene: 8. This CDR3 region has 15 residues. DNA of the CDR3: TGTGCCAGCAGCTCCGGGACAGGGGAAGGAAACGAGCAGTACTTC. Its translation: CASSSGTGEGNEQYF.

The chain links TRBV20-1 to TRBJ1-2; D possibly corresponds to TRBD1 (5 bases). Trimming pared 0 bases from V and 4 bases from J, leaving 18 bases between. Germline V gives CDR1 DFQATT, CDR2 SNEGSKA (reference sequence). This CDR3 region has 16 residues. DNA for the CDR3: TGCAGTGCTAGAGAGGGGAATACGGGACGGGTCTATGGCTACACCTTC. This codes for CSAREGNTGRVYGYTF.

V gene TRBV5-1 combines with J gene TRBJ2-3; 9 positions agree with TRBD2. Looked up from germline, CDR1 is SGHRS and CDR2 is YFSETQ. V shed 8 bases, J shed 6 bases, and the junction held 10 bases outside the gene matches. The CDR3 has 14 residues. The CDR3 nucleotides are TGCGCCAGTAGCGGGGGAATGGGAATGGATACGCAGTATTTT. Its protein product is CASSGGMGMDTQYF.

This clonotype was seen a handful of times. The V call is TRBV12-3 or TRBV12-4, the J call TRBJ1-1; tentative D call: TRBD1 (6 bases). The V end lost 8 bases, the J end lost 2 bases, and 12 bases lay between the germline ends. The CDR3 is made up of 13 amino acids. CDR3 amino acids: CASEGGPNTEAFF. In DNA, the CDR3 is TGTGCCAGCGAGGGGGGGCCCAACACTGAAGCTTTCTTT.

This clonotype occurred many times. This sequence joins TRBV5-1 and TRBJ1-1, with D possibly matching TRBD1 (5 bases). Trimming took off 4 bases at V and 0 bases at J, with 16 bases between the two ends. The CDR3 runs 16 residues. Germline V gene lookup returns CDR1 SGHRS and CDR2 YFSETQ. CDR3 residues: CASSLQGRSMNTEAFF. The CDR3 region has the DNA TGCGCCAGCAGCCTCCAGGGTAGGAGCATGAACACTGAAGCTTTCTTT.

The gene calls are TRBV7-9 and TRBJ1-2; the D gene is possibly TRBD1 (5 bases). Germline assignment: CDR1 SEHNR and CDR2 FQNEAQ (reference sequence). The ends were cut back, 4 bases at V and 1 base at J, with 16 bases in the middle. The CDR3 spans 16 residues. The CDR3 DNA reads as TGTGCCAGCAGCTCCTATTTGGGGGAACTTAACTATGGCTACACCTTC. Protein product: CASSSYLGELNYGYTF.

The genes are TRBV29-1 and TRBJ2-5; tentatively, D is TRBD2 (5 bases). Germline V gives CDR1 SQVTM, CDR2 ANQGSEA. This CDR3 is 13 amino acids long. Trimming shortened V by 4 bases and J by 2 bases, and 11 bases separated the two germline ends. CDR3 in DNA: TGCAGCGTTGGGGGAGTATGGCAAGAGACCCAGTACTTC. Translating gives CSVGGVWQETQYF.

This clonotype has ten or more counts. The V gene is TRBV12-3 or TRBV12-4, the J gene TRBJ2-3, with TRBD2 identical over 11 bases. The CDR3 is 18 amino acids. V trimming: 4 bases; J trimming: 0 bases; junction bases outside the gene matches: 9. CDR3 in amino acids: CASSSRMTSGTSTDTQYF. The CDR3 coding sequence is TGTGCCAGCAGTTCCAGGATGACTAGCGGGACTAGCACAGATACGCAGTATTTT.

This clonotype appeared many times. CDR3 region: CASSEQGFSYEQYF. In nucleotides, the CDR3 is TGTGCCAGCAGTGAGCAGGGTTTCTCCTACGAGCAGTACTTC. The chain carries TRBV2 and TRBJ2-7, with a possible D match to TRBD1 (5 bases). Germline V gene lookup returns CDR1 SNHLY and CDR2 FYNNEI. Trimming took off 3 bases at V and 0 bases at J, with 9 bases between the two ends. The CDR3 consists of 14 residues.

V usage is TRBV12-3 or TRBV12-4 and J usage is TRBJ1-1; 9 bases map to TRBD1. The CDR3 contains 11 residues. The ends lost 6 bases at V and 8 bases at J; junction bases unmatched: 1. The CDR3 DNA reads as TGTGCCAGCAGAGGGACAGGGGAAGCTTTCTTT. This gives the protein CASRGTGEAFF.

A few counts support this clonotype. Written as DNA, the CDR3 is TGTGCCAGCAGCCCCTATGGGATGGTAGCGGGGGCGAGTAACTACAATGAGCAGTTCTTC. As protein: CASSPYGMVAGASNYNEQFF. V usage is TRBV9 and J usage is TRBJ2-1; 9 bases match TRBD2. The CDR3 runs 20 residues. Germline values: CDR1 SGDLS, CDR2 YYNGEE. V gave up 4 bases and J gave up 3 bases; unmatched junction bases: 20.

The table lists this clonotype with a few counts. The chain employs TRBV21-1 and TRBJ2-2; the table assigns TRBD2, which was not confirmed against the DNA. TRBV21-1 has pseudogene status. This CDR3 is built from 17 residues. DNA of the CDR3: TGTGCCAGCAGCATGACTAGCGGGAGGGCCGGAACCGGGGAGCTGTTTTTT. This encodes CASSMTSGRAGTGELFF.

There are a few counts of this clonotype. The chain joins TRBV11-2 to TRBJ1-6; D not resolved. Germline CDR1 and CDR2: SGHAT and FQNNGV. CDR3 size: 15 residues. V lost 0 bases and J 7 bases, leaving 10 bases between the germline ends. CDR3 nucleotides: TGTGCCAGCAGCTTAGATCCGGCCGGGAATTCACCCCTCCACTTT. Its translation is CASSLDPAGNSPLHF.

In DNA, the CDR3 is TGCAGTGCTAGAGCGGGACAGGGGGCGTATGGCTACACCTTC. This sequence encodes CSARAGQGAYGYTF. The V gene is TRBV20-1, the J gene TRBJ1-2, with TRBD1 matching over 12 bases. CDR3 length: 14 residues. V shed 1 base and J 5 bases; nucleotides not matched to a gene: 2. Germline V gene lookup returns CDR1 DFQATT and CDR2 SNEGSKA (reference sequence).